A selection of T cell receptor beta chains follows, all from one sample in a study of blood T cells in healthy people across ages. From the 5' RACE reads, TCRdb called clonotypes with MiXCR, one entry per CDR3 protein. The table records about 690,000 distinct CDR3 sequences, approximately 40% of them present only once. What was sequenced was blood. The receptor source for this set is a man older than 75 in good health. CDR3s include the opening cysteine and the closing phenylalanine or tryptophan. The D gene is left open where the match is weak. Clone size is not always given. Where it is, it says once, few, many or a class for expanded clones.

cdr3_aa | cdr3_nt | j_call | clone_size | d_call | v_call
CSARGVRDNEQFF | TGCAGTGCTAGGGGGGTGAGAGACAATGAGCAGTTCTTC | TRBJ2-1 | many | . | TRBV20-1
CAGSVNSQGAAGANVLTF | TGTGCCGGCAGCGTTAATTCGCAGGGGGCTGCTGGGGCCAACGTCCTGACTTTC | TRBJ2-6 | . | TRBD1 | TRBV9
CASSVSGRGRGQPQHF | TGTGCCAGCAGCGTCTCGGGTCGGGGGCGCGGTCAGCCCCAGCATTTT | TRBJ1-5 | . | . | TRBV21-1
CASSHYTADTQYF | TGTGCCAGCAGCCACTACACCGCAGATACGCAGTATTTT | TRBJ2-3 | . | . | TRBV6-2/TRBV6-3
CASRNYRRTSGSNEQFF | TGTGCCAGCAGGAACTATCGACGGACTAGCGGGAGTAATGAGCAGTTCTTC | TRBJ2-1 | few | TRBD2 | TRBV6-1
CASFVGRRRLGYTF | TGTGCCAGCTTTGTGGGCAGGAGGCGGCTGGGCTACACCTTC | TRBJ1-2 | . | . | TRBV28
CASSLQAAGTQYF | TGTGCCAGCAGCTTACAGGCAGCTGGGACCCAGTACTTC | TRBJ2-5 | . | . | TRBV7-2
CASSQDATSNEQFF | TGCGCCAGCAGCCAAGATGCGACTTCAAATGAGCAGTTCTTC | TRBJ2-1 | once | . | TRBV4-3
CASIPGVAGGISTDTQYF | TGTGCCAGCATCCCCGGGGTAGCGGGGGGCATAAGCACAGATACGCAGTATTTT | TRBJ2-3 | . | TRBD2 | TRBV6-1
CASNPTGPGNQPQHF | TGTGCCAGCAATCCTACAGGGCCGGGCAATCAGCCCCAGCATTTT | TRBJ1-5 | . | . | TRBV28
CSAPPTGGNTDTQYF | TGCAGTGCCCCCCCGACAGGGGGGAACACAGATACGCAGTATTTT | TRBJ2-3 | few | TRBD1 | TRBV20-1
CSAPRESGGYTF | TGCAGTGCCCCAAGGGAGTCCGGTGGCTACACCTTC | TRBJ1-2 | . | . | TRBV20-1
CASRAGRETQYF | TGTGCCAGCAGGGCAGGGAGAGAGACCCAGTACTTC | TRBJ2-5 | few | . | TRBV6-5
CASSSTGGRYNEQFF | TGTGCCAGCAGTTCGACAGGGGGCCGGTACAATGAGCAGTTCTTC | TRBJ2-1 | . | TRBD1 | TRBV28
CASSRSGRGNSYEQYF | TGTGCCAGCAGCCGTAGCGGGAGGGGCAATTCCTACGAGCAGTACTTC | TRBJ2-7 | . | TRBD2 | TRBV6-6
CASSYPSPPVWNEQFF | TGTGCCAGCAGTTACCCCTCACCACCGGTGTGGAATGAGCAGTTCTTC | TRBJ2-1 | . | . | TRBV6-7
CASSQEGGGQYF | TGTGCCAGCAGCCAAGAGGGCGGGGGGCAGTATTTT | TRBJ2-3 | . | TRBD2 | TRBV4-2
CASSVLAGDGTGELFF | TGTGCCAGCAGTGTACTAGCGGGAGACGGCACCGGGGAGCTGTTTTTT | TRBJ2-2 | . | TRBD2 | TRBV28
CSVEPRVNEQFF | TGCAGCGTTGAACCCCGGGTGAATGAGCAGTTCTTC | TRBJ2-1 | many | . | TRBV29-1
CASSLLTSGANEQFF | TGTGCCAGCAGCCTTCTTACTAGCGGGGCCAATGAGCAGTTCTTC | TRBJ2-1 | . | TRBD2 | TRBV5-6
CSVVSGGDNEQYF | TGCAGCGTTGTTAGCGGGGGTGACAATGAGCAGTACTTC | TRBJ2-7 | . | TRBD2 | TRBV29-1
CASSEVRGIHNEQYF | TGTGCCAGCAGTGAAGTACGCGGAATCCACAATGAGCAGTACTTC | TRBJ2-7 | few | . | TRBV6-1
CASSRTGEQGQPQHF | TGCGCCAGCAGCCGAACAGGGGAGCAGGGTCAGCCCCAGCATTTT | TRBJ1-5 | . | TRBD1 | TRBV5-1
CSDLGGSDTQYF | TGCAGCGACCTTGGGGGCTCAGATACGCAGTATTTT | TRBJ2-3 | few | . | TRBV29-1
CASSSRQGIQYF | TGTGCCAGCAGCTCAAGGCAGGGCATTCAGTACTTC | TRBJ2-4 | . | . | TRBV7-2
CASSPPGGGPFDYTF | TGTGCCAGCAGTCCCCCGGGGGGGGGCCCTTTTGACTACACCTTC | TRBJ1-2 | . | . | TRBV12-3/TRBV12-4
CASSLRDTGPYSYNEQFF | TGTGCCAGCAGTTTACGGGACACAGGTCCTTACTCCTACAATGAGCAGTTCTTC | TRBJ2-1 | few | . | TRBV27
CSAQGGTSGPNEQFF | TGCAGTGCCCAAGGAGGGACTAGCGGCCCAAATGAGCAGTTCTTC | TRBJ2-1 | . | TRBD2 | TRBV20-1
CASRTSGENTGELFF | TGTGCCAGCAGAACTAGCGGGGAAAACACCGGGGAGCTGTTTTTT | TRBJ2-2 | few | TRBD2 | TRBV7-3
CASSQDYSSSEQYF | TGTGCCAGCAGCCAAGATTACTCATCCAGCGAGCAGTACTTC | TRBJ2-7 | few | . | TRBV3-1
CASSQGSGPLGEQYF | TGCGCCAGCAGCCAGGGCTCAGGGCCCCTCGGCGAGCAGTACTTC | TRBJ2-7 | . | . | TRBV5-1
CASSLAPRAGGQETQYF | TGTGCCAGCAGCTTGGCCCCCAGAGCGGGAGGGCAAGAGACCCAGTACTTC | TRBJ2-5 | few | TRBD2 | TRBV7-2
CASSSPSSYEQYF | TGTGCCAGCAGTTCCCCTAGCTCCTACGAGCAGTACTTC | TRBJ2-7 | many | . | TRBV28
CASSYAGGFQETQYF | TGTGCCAGCAGTTACGCGGGGGGCTTCCAAGAGACCCAGTACTTC | TRBJ2-5 | few | TRBD2 | TRBV6-5
CASSLAWTGGPSPYEQYF | TGTGCCAGCAGCTTGGCGTGGACAGGGGGCCCCTCCCCCTACGAGCAGTACTTC | TRBJ2-7 | . | TRBD1 | TRBV5-6
CAWSGAGTSGYTF | TGTGCCTGGAGTGGGGCAGGGACTTCTGGCTACACCTTC | TRBJ1-2 | . | . | TRBV30
CASSQDSGNSYNEQFF | TGTGCCAGCAGCCAAGATTCGGGCAATTCCTACAATGAGCAGTTCTTC | TRBJ2-1 | . | . | TRBV3-1
CASSPRSGEGSPLHF | TGTGCCAGCAGCCCGAGATCCGGTGAGGGGTCACCCCTCCACTTT | TRBJ1-6 | . | . | TRBV7-2
CASSPFPPGQALDGYTF | TGTGCCAGCAGTCCCTTTCCCCCGGGACAGGCGTTGGATGGCTACACCTTC | TRBJ1-2 | . | TRBD1 | TRBV12-3/TRBV12-4
CASSLQGTPDEQYF | TGCGCCAGCAGCTTGCAGGGCACCCCCGACGAGCAGTACTTC | TRBJ2-7 | few | . | TRBV5-1
CASSPTGPSIQYF | TGTGCCAGCAGTCCAACGGGCCCTAGCATTCAGTACTTC | TRBJ2-4 | once | . | TRBV28
CASRGRNGNSGANVLTF | TGTGCCAGTAGGGGTCGGAATGGAAACTCTGGGGCCAACGTCCTGACTTTC | TRBJ2-6 | . | . | TRBV19
CASRKPGQGFRNEQFF | TGTGCCAGTAGGAAACCGGGACAGGGGTTCAGGAATGAGCAGTTCTTC | TRBJ2-1 | . | TRBD1 | TRBV19
CSCSVRATDTQYF | TGCAGTTGCTCGGTGCGAGCCACAGATACGCAGTATTTT | TRBJ2-3 | . | . | TRBV20-1
CSALGRTSGHSYNEQFF | TGCAGTGCTCTCGGCCGGACTAGCGGGCACTCCTACAATGAGCAGTTCTTC | TRBJ2-1 | few | TRBD2 | TRBV20-1
CASSESWGGLGTQYF | TGTGCCAGCAGTGAATCATGGGGAGGGCTGGGGACCCAGTACTTC | TRBJ2-5 | . | TRBD2 | TRBV25-1
CANGGLAGGTSYNEQFF | TGTGCCAACGGGGGACTAGCGGGAGGGACGTCCTACAATGAGCAGTTCTTC | TRBJ2-1 | . | TRBD2 | TRBV6-6
CASSDGTSGGSQETQYF | TGTGCCAGCAGCGACGGGACTAGCGGGGGCAGTCAAGAGACCCAGTACTTC | TRBJ2-5 | . | TRBD2 | TRBV5-5
CASSLIKGRISYNEQFF | TGTGCCAGCAGCCTAATAAAGGGACGGATCTCCTACAATGAGCAGTTCTTC | TRBJ2-1 | few | . | TRBV13
CASSSWSIQVAQYF | TGTGCCAGCAGCTCCTGGTCGATTCAAGTGGCCCAGTACTTC | TRBJ2-5 | few | . | TRBV7-2
CASSLMASGRPSYNEQFF | TGTGCCAGCAGCTTAATGGCTAGCGGGAGACCCTCCTACAATGAGCAGTTCTTC | TRBJ2-1 | . | TRBD2 | TRBV7-3